These 10 T cell receptor beta chains came from one sample sequenced in a study of cytomegalovirus exposure and HLA in healthy donors. The PCR was carried out with 60 Vbeta primers and 13 Jbeta primers. TCRdb's copy holds only in-frame clones and misses some; the assay was immunoSEQ multiplex PCR. The sample lists 12,000 to 15,000 clones; around 58% were seen once. Sequenced: PBMCs. The receptor source for this set is a woman in her forties or fifties in good health and CMV-seropositive.

The J gene is TRBJ2-1, the V gene TRBV7-6; D unclear. Germline CDR1 is SGHVS and CDR2 is FNYEAQ. This CDR3 has 13 amino acids. Trimming removed 1 base from V and 7 bases from J, with 8 bases in between. The CDR3 sequence: CASSLGQLNEQFF. The CDR3 DNA reads as TGTGCCAGCAGCTTAGGGCAGTTAAATGAGCAGTTCTTC. Combining the CDR3 with reference TRBV7-6 and TRBJ2-1 gives the whole variable domain GAGVSQSPRYKVTKRGQDVALRCDPISGHVSLYWYRQALGQGPEFLTYFNYEAQQDKSGLPNDRFSAERPEGSISTLTIQRTEQRDSAMYRCASSLGQLNEQFFGPGTRLTVL.

The chain links TRBV6-5 to TRBJ1-4; a possible D gene is TRBD1 (6 bases). The CDR3 consists of 13 residues. Germline loops: CDR1 MNHEY, CDR2 SVGAGI. V was shortened by 5 bases and J by 11 bases, with 15 bases between the two germline ends. The CDR3: CASSPLSQGKLFF. The CDR3 DNA is TGTGCCAGCAGTCCCTTGTCCCAGGGGAAACTGTTTTTT.

In its sample, this clone was seen a few times. The gene calls are TRBV4-3 and TRBJ2-1; 7 bases fit TRBD2. This CDR3 has 18 residues. Germline V gene lookup returns CDR1 LGHNA and CDR2 YSLEER. The V gene end was trimmed by 1 base and the J gene end by 10 bases; junction bases not matched to a gene: 19. The CDR3 nucleotides read TGCGCCAGCAGCCAAGGAGCCAGTTCACCGACTAGCAAGCGGGAGCAGTTCTTC. Encoded protein: CASSQGASSPTSKREQFF.

V gene TRBV30 combines with J gene TRBJ2-7; 9 positions agree with TRBD1. The ends lost 3 bases at V and 7 bases at J; junction bases unmatched: 7. This CDR3 spans 13 amino acids. Germline values: CDR1 GTSNPN, CDR2 SVGIG (reference sequence). The chain's CDR3 is CAWSRDRAREQYF. CDR3 nucleotide sequence: TGTGCCTGGAGCCGGGACAGGGCAAGGGAGCAGTACTTC.

The genes are TRBV6-5 and TRBJ1-2; D remains ambiguous. The CDR3 sequence is 13 residues long. From germline, CDR1 is MNHEY and CDR2 SVGAGI. Deletions cut 0 bases from V and 5 bases from J, with 7 bases between. The DNA of the CDR3 is TGTGCCAGCAGTTACTCGAGGGATTATGGCTACACCTTC. This gives the protein CASSYSRDYGYTF.

This clone was counted a few times. The chain uses TRBV5-1 and TRBJ2-3; 7 bases agree with TRBD1. V lost 3 bases, J lost 2 bases, and 12 bases stayed unmatched. Germline V CDR1 and CDR2: SGHRS, YFSETQ. CDR3 length: 17 residues. CDR3 sequence (DNA): TGCGCCAGCAGCTCGGCCGCGACCGGGACAGACACAGATACGCAGTATTTT. As protein: CASSSAATGTDTDTQYF.

The chain joins TRBV28 to TRBJ1-2, with D perhaps matching TRBD1 (5 bases). Germline V gives CDR1 MDHEN, CDR2 SYDVKM. Trimming removed 4 bases at V and 5 bases at J, with 8 bases between. CDR3 length: 12 residues. CDR3 sequence: CASSSDRYGYTF. The CDR3 coding sequence is TGTGCCAGCAGTTCTGACAGATATGGCTACACCTTC.

The chain has TRBV4-2 and TRBJ2-7, with D tentatively TRBD2 (6 bases). V was pared by 4 bases and J by 0 bases, with 13 bases between. The CDR3 contains 15 residues. Germline V gene sequence: CDR1 LGHNA, CDR2 YNFKEQ. For the CDR3, the DNA is TGTGCCAGCAGCCCCACTAGCCTTAGCTCCTACGAGCAGTACTTC. Protein sequence: CASSPTSLSSYEQYF.

V usage is TRBV6-5 and J usage is TRBJ1-2, with 9 nucleotides matching TRBD1. This CDR3 region has 13 residues. The V segment lost 2 bases and the J segment 7 bases; nucleotides outside the gene matches: 2. Germline CDR1 is MNHEY and CDR2 is SVGAGI. In nucleotides, the CDR3 is TGTGCCAGCAGTTACGGGACAGGGACTGGCTACACCTTC. Translation: CASSYGTGTGYTF.

The chain uses TRBV29-1 and TRBJ2-7, with 7 bases fitting TRBD2. The germline V gene encodes CDR1 SQVTM and CDR2 ANQGSEA. V was pared by 4 bases and J by 1 base, with 4 bases of the junction left unmatched. The CDR3 length is 13 residues. The chain's CDR3 is CSVVGEGSYEQYF. CDR3 nucleotide sequence: TGCAGCGTTGTGGGGGAGGGATCCTACGAGCAGTACTTC.